The source of this TCR beta chain is a study of T cells in tuberculosis. Notes on the study in general: The TCR-beta difference was not significant; alpha differences partly reflected length.

TCRdb's table, derived via immunoSEQ multiplex PCR, lists solely in-frame clones and lacks some. The sample has some 40,000 clones, nearly 97% seen once. CDR3 length equals 12 residues. V was clipped by 4 bases and J by 8 bases, with 14 bases between them. Germline CDR1 and CDR2: GTSNPN and SVGIG (reference sequence). As regards this clone: Its target is not known.

At study entry, adolescents had tuberculin skin tests and IGRA screening. Sequences were obtained from PBMCs. The sequence was collected from a donor aged 10-30 years with latent tuberculosis or without tuberculosis infection. V gene TRBV30 combines with J gene TRBJ1-2; D gene unclear. CDR3 coding DNA: TGTGCCTGGAATCTAGGCAGTTGGGGCTACACCTTC. Translation: CAWNLGSWGYTF.